This T cell receptor (beta chain) comes out of a study of blood T cell repertoires in COVID-19. Study-level information: The United States, Italy and Spain provided the acute and convalescent COVID-19 samples. From T cells, B-cell-depleted T cells, or PBMCs came the material, which was cDNA or gDNA.

As processed by the authors: Amplification from reference gene primers served as the basis for estimated nucleated cell counts. Data came from immunoSEQ multiplex PCR; TCRdb stores just in-frame clones and leaves some out. That table furnishes V, J and clone size, whereas the DNA furnished D and trimming. The sample holds about 80,000 clones, 70% to 80% seen once. V dropped 4 bases and J dropped 5; count of bases not matched to a gene: 8. The CDR3 runs to 16 residues. The germline gives CDR1 SGHNT, CDR2 YYREEE (reference sequence). Sequenced: peripheral blood. This receptor was obtained from a man aged 70-80 years with active or convalescent COVID-19. V gene TRBV5-4 combines with J gene TRBJ2-5, with 13 bases matching TRBD2. This chain's CDR3 is CASSPRTSGGLETQYF. The CDR3 nucleotides are TGTGCCAGCAGCCCAAGGACTAGCGGGGGCTTGGAGACCCAGTACTTC.